The 14 T cell receptor beta chains in this list originate from one sample, sequenced in a study of CD8 T cells in ankylosing spondylitis. Using its own MiXCR run on the 5' RACE reads, TCRdb lists one record per CDR3 protein. In the table there are hundreds of thousands of distinct CDR3 sequences, 20% of which are singletons. Sequencing was performed on blood, either unsorted or a sorted T cell fraction (not recorded which). These receptor sequences come from a female donor with ankylosing spondylitis or in good health (not recorded which).

The chain recombines TRBV20-1 with TRBJ2-5, with D tentatively TRBD1 or TRBD2 (6 bases each). Trimming took 5 bases from V and 4 from J, leaving 20 bases between them. The CDR3 is made up of 15 amino acids. Germline V gives CDR1 DFQATT, CDR2 SNEGSKA (reference sequence). CDR3 coding DNA: TGCAGTGCTCCTCGGGCCTTTTCGGGGGCAGAGACCCAGTACTTC. As protein: CSAPRAFSGAETQYF.

In this sample, this clonotype turned up a few times. The chain joins TRBV12-3 or TRBV12-4 to TRBJ2-7; D is uncertain. V was clipped by 4 bases and J by 7 bases, with 11 bases between them. CDR3 size: 12 residues. CDR3 nucleotide sequence: TGTGCCAGCAGTTCTACTACTCAAGAGCAGTACTTC. Translating gives CASSSTTQEQYF.

The V and J genes are TRBV2 and TRBJ2-7, with TRBD2 matching over 7 bases. The trim removed 5 bases at V and 0 bases at J, leaving 7 bases unmatched. CDR3 length: 15 amino acids. Per the germline V gene, CDR1 is SNHLY and CDR2 is FYNNEI. CDR3 sequence (DNA): TGTGCCAGCAGTTCCGGGACTATCAGCTCCTACGAGCAGTACTTC. Translated: CASSSGTISSYEQYF.

V gene TRBV5-6 combines with J gene TRBJ1-2; D not certain. V lost 0 bases, J lost 2 bases, and 11 bases lay in between. Germline V CDR1 and CDR2: SGHDT, YYEEEE. This CDR3 contains 15 residues. CDR3 nucleotide sequence: TGTGCCAGCAGCTTGGGGGGTCAGTCAAACTATGGCTACACCTTC. Amino acid sequence: CASSLGGQSNYGYTF.

This clonotype was counted ten times or more. This chain uses TRBV20-1 with TRBJ2-1; 8 nucleotides match TRBD2. This CDR3 region has 16 residues. V trimming: 1 base; J trimming: 6 bases; junction bases outside the gene matches: 11. Germline V lookup: CDR1 DFQATT, CDR2 SNEGSKA (reference sequence). CDR3 region: CSARGLSGSILNEQFF. For the CDR3, the DNA is TGCAGTGCTAGAGGGTTAAGCGGGAGTATCCTCAATGAGCAGTTCTTC.

This clonotype occurred a few times. The chain carries TRBV18 and TRBJ2-7, with 9 bases that match TRBD2. The CDR3 is made up of 15 amino acids. The V gene end was trimmed by 6 bases and the J gene end by 5 bases; junction bases not matched to a gene: 11. Germline lookup yields CDR1 KGHSH and CDR2 LQKENI. The CDR3 DNA reads as TGTGCCAGCTCTCCCTTAGCGGGAGCTGCCAACGAGCAGTACTTC. It encodes CASSPLAGAANEQYF.

This clonotype was detected only a few times. The chain couples TRBV10-3 to TRBJ2-7, with TRBD2 as a possible D gene (7 bases). The CDR3 length is 15 residues. V lost 6 bases and J lost 1, with 16 bases in between. Looked up from germline, CDR1 is ENHRY and CDR2 is SYGVKD. CDR3 DNA: TGTGCCATCAGGAGGGGGAGGGGAGAATCCTACGAGCAGTACTTC. It specifies CAIRRGRGESYEQYF.

V is TRBV19 and J is TRBJ1-1, with D possibly matching TRBD1 (6 bases). The CDR3 covers 14 residues. V lost 5 bases, J lost 8 bases, and 18 bases lay in between. In germline, CDR1 is LNHDA, CDR2 SQIVND (reference sequence). The CDR3: CASSVGDNRVEAFF. Written as DNA, the CDR3 is TGTGCCAGTAGTGTCGGGGACAACAGGGTGGAAGCTTTCTTT.

This clonotype was seen a handful of times. CDR3 bases: TGTGCCAGCAGCCGGGGGACTAGCGTCGATGAGCAGTTCTTC. It translates to CASSRGTSVDEQFF. This chain uses TRBV6-1 with TRBJ2-1; 10 bases line up with TRBD2. The CDR3 loop spans 14 amino acids. V shed 6 bases and J 8 bases; nucleotides not matched to a gene: 7. Germline values: CDR1 MNHNS, CDR2 SASEGT.

In this sample, this clonotype turned up a few times. The chain couples TRBV11-2 to TRBJ2-7; D might be TRBD1 (6 bases). V lost 6 bases to trimming and J lost 2 bases, with 14 bases between them. Germline CDR1 reads SGHAT; CDR2 reads FQNNGV. The CDR3 is made up of 14 amino acids. CDR3 nucleotide sequence: TGTGCCAGCAGGCTAGGACAGTTGACCTACGAGCAGTACTTC. The encoded protein is CASRLGQLTYEQYF. The variable domain in full, with the rest retrieved from reference TRBV11-2 and TRBJ2-7, is EAGVAQSPRYKIIEKRQSVAFWCNPISGHATLYWYQQILGQGPKLLIQFQNNGVVDDSQLPKDRFSAERLKGVDSTLKIQPAKLEDSAVYLCASRLGQLTYEQYFGPGTRLTVT.

This clonotype was detected only a few times. The gene calls are TRBV12-3 or TRBV12-4 and TRBJ1-2, with 10 bases identical to TRBD1. The V and J ends lost 7 bases and 2 bases, in that order; junction bases with no gene match: 4. This CDR3 is 14 amino acids long. The CDR3 is CASTPGQGNYGYTF. CDR3 nucleotide sequence: TGTGCCAGCACCCCGGGACAGGGGAACTATGGCTACACCTTC.

The chain couples TRBV5-1 to TRBJ2-7, with 9 bases matching TRBD1. The germline CDR1 and CDR2 sequences are SGHRS and YFSETQ. This CDR3 is 16 amino acids long. V was pared by 3 bases and J by 5 bases, with 12 bases of the junction left unmatched. DNA of the CDR3: TGCGCCAGCAGCTGGGACAGGGCCTCGGACCCTCACGAGCAGTACTTC. Protein: CASSWDRASDPHEQYF.

The rearrangement links TRBV12-3 or TRBV12-4 to TRBJ2-7; 8 nucleotides align to TRBD1. J lost 4 bases, V lost 7 bases, and 9 bases had no gene match. The CDR3 runs 14 residues. The CDR3 protein is CASTSGQGFYEQYF. Written as DNA, the CDR3 is TGTGCCAGCACCTCTGGACAGGGTTTTTACGAGCAGTACTTC.

The chain is built from TRBV15 and TRBJ1-1, with D possibly being TRBD1 (5 bases). V was trimmed by 3 bases and J by 4 bases, leaving 15 bases between them. The CDR3 runs to 15 residues. Germline V gene data show CDR1 as LNHNV and CDR2 as YYDKDF (reference sequence). The chain's CDR3 is CATSRETGRVTEAFF. The DNA for the CDR3 is TGTGCCACCAGCAGGGAAACAGGTCGCGTCACTGAAGCTTTCTTT.